The 10 T cell receptor beta chains below were found in one sample sequenced in a study of early T cells in non-severe SARS-CoV-2 infection. TCRdb independently ran MiXCR on the 5' RACE reads; one entry per CDR3 protein. Among 60,000 or so distinct CDR3 sequences listed, about 9.4% were seen once. Sequencing input: whole blood. The receptors shown here come from an adult who was a healthcare worker with PCR-confirmed SARS-CoV-2 infection or an uninfected control (not recorded which).

This sequence joins TRBV6-2 or TRBV6-3 and TRBJ2-1, with D possibly TRBD2 on 5 matching bases. V lost 11 bases, J lost 6 bases, and 14 bases lay in between. Germline loops: CDR1 MNHEY, CDR2 SVGEGT. The CDR3 has 12 amino acids. The CDR3 protein is CAAGSSLNEQFF. CDR3 DNA sequence: TGTGCCGCCGGGTCTAGCCTCAATGAGCAGTTCTTC.

The chain couples TRBV9 to TRBJ2-4; D may be TRBD1 (6 bases). The CDR3 covers 16 residues. Germline V lookup: CDR1 SGDLS, CDR2 YYNGEE. The germline V and J ends were trimmed by 3 bases and 0 bases, with 13 bases remaining between them. This chain's CDR3 is CASSATGTLAKNIQYF. CDR3 sequence (DNA): TGTGCCAGCAGCGCCACAGGGACCCTAGCCAAAAACATTCAGTACTTC.

This clonotype has at least ten counts. This chain links TRBV25-1 with TRBJ2-7; unclear D gene. The ends were cut back, 8 bases at V and 7 bases at J, with 21 bases in the middle. CDR1 and CDR2 (germline): MGHDK, SYGVNS. The CDR3 has 14 residues. The CDR3 DNA reads TGTGCCAGCGTCGCCGATCCTCCCGCGTGGGAGCAGTACTTC. Its translation: CASVADPPAWEQYF.

Many counts were recorded for this clonotype. The chain uses TRBV10-1 and TRBJ2-5, with 8 bases lining up with TRBD2. The V and J ends lost 6 bases and 4 bases, in that order; junction bases with no gene match: 4. The CDR3 has 13 amino acids. Germline V gives CDR1 WNHNN, CDR2 SYGVQD (reference sequence). CDR3 nucleotide sequence: TGCGCCAGCAGCGGGGGGGCCCGAGAGACCCAGTACTTC. As protein: CASSGGARETQYF.

The rearrangement links TRBV29-1 to TRBJ2-1, with 9 bases that match TRBD2. The CDR3 runs 14 residues. V dropped 6 bases and J dropped 4; count of bases not matched to a gene: 7. From germline, CDR1 is SQVTM and CDR2 ANQGSEA. Here the CDR3 reads CSVGTSLSYNEQFF. The DNA of the CDR3 is TGCAGCGTCGGGACTAGCCTCTCTTACAATGAGCAGTTCTTC.

This rearrangement joins TRBV20-1 to TRBJ2-7; D unclear. CDR3 length: 13 residues. Germline V gene data show CDR1 as DFQATT and CDR2 as SNEGSKA (reference sequence). V lost 3 bases and J lost 3, with 12 bases in between. CDR3 nucleotides: TGCAGTGCTAGGAGAGATGCCATCTACGAGCAGTACTTC. Translating gives CSARRDAIYEQYF.

The chain employs TRBV20-1 and TRBJ1-2; D uncertain. CDR1 and CDR2 (germline): DFQATT, SNEGSKA (reference sequence). This CDR3 has 12 amino acids. V shed 2 bases and J shed 3 bases, with 7 bases lying between them. The CDR3 sequence is CSARRPDYGYTF. The CDR3 DNA sequence: TGCAGTGCTAGAAGACCGGACTATGGCTACACCTTC.

V usage is TRBV9 and J usage is TRBJ2-3; a weak D match, TRBD1 (6 bases). Germline V gene sequence: CDR1 SGDLS, CDR2 YYNGEE. V gave up 3 bases and J gave up 0 bases, with 14 bases separating them. CDR3 length equals 16 residues. CDR3: CASSGRWGLSTDTQYF. The CDR3 DNA sequence: TGTGCCAGCAGCGGAAGATGGGGGCTCAGCACAGATACGCAGTATTTT.

The sample holds many counts of this clonotype. The genes are TRBV6-1 and TRBJ2-1; 9 bases agree with TRBD2. The CDR3 has 13 amino acids. The germline V gene has CDR1 MNHNS and CDR2 SASEGT. Germline trimming cut 1 base from V and 15 bases from J; bases unmatched to any gene: 7. The CDR3 is CASSEDDSGGGFF. Here the CDR3 DNA reads TGTGCCAGCAGTGAAGATGATAGCGGGGGCGGGTTCTTC.

This clonotype was detected ten times or more. The chain combines TRBV12-3 or TRBV12-4 with TRBJ2-1; no definite D call. V lost 1 base and J lost 4, with 8 bases in between. This CDR3 comprises 14 residues. As DNA, the CDR3 is TGTGCCAGCAGTTTAGGGACGCTATACAATGAGCAGTTCTTC. Translated: CASSLGTLYNEQFF.